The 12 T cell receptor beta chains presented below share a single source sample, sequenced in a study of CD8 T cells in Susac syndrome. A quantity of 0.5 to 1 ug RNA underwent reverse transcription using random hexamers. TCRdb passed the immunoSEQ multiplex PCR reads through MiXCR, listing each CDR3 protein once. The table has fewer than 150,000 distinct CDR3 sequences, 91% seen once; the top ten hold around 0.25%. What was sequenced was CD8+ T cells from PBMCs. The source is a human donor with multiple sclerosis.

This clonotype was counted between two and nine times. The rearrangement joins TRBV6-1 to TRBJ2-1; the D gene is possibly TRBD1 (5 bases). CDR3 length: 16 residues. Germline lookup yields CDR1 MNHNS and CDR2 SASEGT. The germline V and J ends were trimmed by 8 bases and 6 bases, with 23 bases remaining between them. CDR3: CASPRRPCEGVNEQFF. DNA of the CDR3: TGTGCCAGCCCTCGGCGGCCCTGCGAAGGGGTCAATGAGCAGTTCTTC.

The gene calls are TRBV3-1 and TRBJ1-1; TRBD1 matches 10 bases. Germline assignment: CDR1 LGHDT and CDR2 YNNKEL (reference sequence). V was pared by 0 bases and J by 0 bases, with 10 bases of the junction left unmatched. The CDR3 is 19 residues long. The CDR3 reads CASSQDPWDRGLMNTEAFF. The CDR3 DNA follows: TGTGCCAGCAGCCAAGATCCATGGGACAGGGGACTCATGAACACTGAAGCTTTCTTT.

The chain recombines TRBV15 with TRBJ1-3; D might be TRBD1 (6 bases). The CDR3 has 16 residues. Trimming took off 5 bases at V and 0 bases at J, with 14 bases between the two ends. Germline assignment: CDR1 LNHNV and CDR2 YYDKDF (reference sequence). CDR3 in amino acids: CATSGEDRLSGNTIYF. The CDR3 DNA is TGTGCCACCAGCGGGGAGGACAGACTCTCTGGAAACACCATATATTTT.

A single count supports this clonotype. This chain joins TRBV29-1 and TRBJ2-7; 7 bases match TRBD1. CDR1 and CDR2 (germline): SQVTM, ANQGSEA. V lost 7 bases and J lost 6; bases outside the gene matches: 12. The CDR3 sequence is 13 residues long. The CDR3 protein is CSGIDREIGEQYF. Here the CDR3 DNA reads TGCAGCGGGATCGACAGGGAGATCGGCGAGCAGTACTTC.

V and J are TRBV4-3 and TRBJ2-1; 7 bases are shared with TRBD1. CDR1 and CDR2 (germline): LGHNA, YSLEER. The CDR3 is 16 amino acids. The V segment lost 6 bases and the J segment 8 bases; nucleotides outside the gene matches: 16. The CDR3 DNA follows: TGCGCCAGCAGTCAGTTACAGGGGCTGGGCCCGGATGAGCAGTTCTTC. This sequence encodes CASSQLQGLGPDEQFF.

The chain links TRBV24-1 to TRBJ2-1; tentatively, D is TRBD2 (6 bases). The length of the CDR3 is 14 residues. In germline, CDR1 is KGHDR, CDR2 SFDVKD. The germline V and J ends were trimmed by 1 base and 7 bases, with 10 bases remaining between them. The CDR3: CATSDFSAGNEQFF. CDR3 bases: TGTGCCACCAGTGATTTTTCGGCGGGGAATGAGCAGTTCTTC.

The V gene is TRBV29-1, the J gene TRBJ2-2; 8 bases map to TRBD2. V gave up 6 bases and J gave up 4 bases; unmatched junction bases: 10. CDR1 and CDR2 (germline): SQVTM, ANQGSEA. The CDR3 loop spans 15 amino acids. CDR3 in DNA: TGCAGCGTAGGAGCGGGAGTGGCGGGCACCGGGGAGCTGTTTTTT. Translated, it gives CSVGAGVAGTGELFF.

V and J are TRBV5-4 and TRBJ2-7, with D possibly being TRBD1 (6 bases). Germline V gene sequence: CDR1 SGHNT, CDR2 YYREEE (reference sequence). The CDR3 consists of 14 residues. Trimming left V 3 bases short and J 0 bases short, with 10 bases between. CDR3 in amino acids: CASSWDKGSYEQYF. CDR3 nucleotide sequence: TGTGCCAGCAGCTGGGACAAGGGCTCCTACGAGCAGTACTTC. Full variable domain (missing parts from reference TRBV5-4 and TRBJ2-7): ETGVTQSPTHLIKTRGQQVTLRCSSQSGHNTVSWYQQALGQGPQFIFQYYREEENGRGNFPPRFSGLQFPNYSSELNVNALELDDSALYLCASSWDKGSYEQYFGPGTRLTVT.

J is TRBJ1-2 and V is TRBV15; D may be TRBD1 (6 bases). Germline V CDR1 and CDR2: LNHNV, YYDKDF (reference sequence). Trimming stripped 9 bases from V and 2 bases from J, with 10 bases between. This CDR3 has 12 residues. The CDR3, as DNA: TGTGCCACTCATACAGGGAACTATGGCTACACCTTC. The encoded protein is CATHTGNYGYTF. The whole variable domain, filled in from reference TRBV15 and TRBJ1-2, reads DAMVIQNPRYQVTQFGKPVTLSCSQTLNHNVMYWYQQKSSQAPKLLFHYYDKDFNNEADTPDNFQSRRPNTSFCFLDIRSPGLGDTAMYLCATHTGNYGYTFGSGTRLTVV.

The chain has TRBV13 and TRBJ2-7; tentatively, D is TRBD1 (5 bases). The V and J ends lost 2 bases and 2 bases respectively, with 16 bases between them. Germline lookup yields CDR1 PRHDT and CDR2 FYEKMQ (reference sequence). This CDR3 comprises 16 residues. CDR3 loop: CASSLLRGSGTYEQYF. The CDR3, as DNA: TGTGCCAGCAGCTTATTAAGGGGCTCAGGGACCTACGAGCAGTACTTC.

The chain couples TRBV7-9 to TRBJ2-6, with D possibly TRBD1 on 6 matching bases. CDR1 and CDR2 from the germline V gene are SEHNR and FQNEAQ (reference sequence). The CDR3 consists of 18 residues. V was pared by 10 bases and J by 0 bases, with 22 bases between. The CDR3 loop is CATEGVRAENSGANVLTF. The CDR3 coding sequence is TGTGCCACCGAGGGGGTCAGGGCTGAAAACTCTGGGGCCAACGTCCTGACTTTC. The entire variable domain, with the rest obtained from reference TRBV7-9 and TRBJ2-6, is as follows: DTGVSQNPRHKITKRGQNVTFRCDPISEHNRLYWYRQTLGQGPEFLTYFQNEAQLEKSRLLSDRFSAERPKGSFSTLEIQRTEQGDSAMYLCATEGVRAENSGANVLTFGAGSRLTVL.

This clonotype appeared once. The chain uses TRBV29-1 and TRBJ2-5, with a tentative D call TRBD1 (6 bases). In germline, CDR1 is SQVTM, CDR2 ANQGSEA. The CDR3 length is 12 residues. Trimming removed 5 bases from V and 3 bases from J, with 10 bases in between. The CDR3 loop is CSVTGFEETQYF. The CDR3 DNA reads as TGCAGCGTTACAGGGTTTGAAGAGACCCAGTACTTC. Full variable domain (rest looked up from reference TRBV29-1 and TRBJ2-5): SAVISQKPSRDICQRGTSLTIQCQVDSQVTMMFWYRQQPGQSLTLIATANQGSEATYESGFVIDKFPISRPNLTFSTLTVSNMSPEDSSIYLCSVTGFEETQYFGPGTRLLVL.